The clone carrying this TCR beta chain was counted a few times. The data are from a study of control samples from healthy donors and cancer patients. TCRdb's copy holds only in-frame clones and misses some; the assay was immunoSEQ multiplex PCR. This sample carries some 96,000 clones, 90% to 95% of them seen once, and the ten largest clones take approximately 7.9%. The CDR3 is 15 amino acids. CDR1 is KGHDR and CDR2 is SFDVKD in the germline V gene. V was pared by 7 bases and J by 3 bases, with 7 bases of the junction left unmatched. J is TRBJ2-2 and V is TRBV24-1, with 7 bases aligning to TRBD1. The sequence derives from a man aged 18 to 29 in good health. Sequenced: blood. The CDR3 DNA reads TGTGCCACCAGGGATGGACAGGCGGACACCGGGGAGCTGTTTTTT. Translating gives CATRDGQADTGELFF.